This T cell receptor (beta chain) was identified during a study of PD-L1 blockade in urothelial cancer (dated by TCRdb to 2015 to 2018). Concerning the study at large: Every patient began therapy around 2014 and was given atezolizumab 1,200 mg intravenously every 3 weeks. About nine tenths of the roughly 29 patients were identified as males with urothelial cancer of bladder origin, and a prior smoking history was reported by 18 of 29 patients. Patients had an ECOG performance status of 0 or 1 and had received between 0 and 3 prior chemotherapy regimens. Blood samples were analyzed at two time points: 3 weeks after treatment start (second dose) and 6 weeks after treatment start. A median of about 140,000 T cells and 80,000 or so unique TCRs was obtained from blood samples, and a median clonality of about 0.08 was observed. An exploratory multi-omic analysis was conducted of the somatic, immune and clinical correlates of response to PD-L1 blockade with atezolizumab in urothelial cancer. TCR sequencing covered pretreatment tumor samples and matched, serially collected peripheral blood taken before and after atezolizumab treatment. Durable clinical benefit was defined as progression-free survival longer than 6 months, and TCR features were also tested against progression-free and overall survival. Whole exome sequencing and RNA sequencing of pretreatment tumors were performed alongside TCR sequencing in the same patients. Nine patients reached durable clinical benefit, while 20 patients did not. Around 30 patients had pretreatment blood TCR-seq, some 25 had at least one posttreatment blood collection, and some 25 had tumor TCR-seq.

A note on this clone: Its antigen is still unknown. No base-level quality is on record; no much larger clone is a single base apart.

General study outcomes and caveats: Because the sample size was small (n = 29) and many of the analyses were exploratory, the results are meant to be hypothesis-generating. Improved progression-free and overall survival was associated with having pretreatment peripheral blood TCR clonality below the median. Patients with durable benefit showed greater expansion of tumor-associated TCR clones in peripheral blood 3 weeks after starting treatment (n ≈ 21, p = 0.022).

A total of some 30 patients with locally advanced or metastatic urothelial carcinoma, treated at Memorial Sloan Kettering on a trial protocol, made up the cohort. Peripheral blood mononuclear cells were collected pretreatment and during treatment, with between 1 and 8 total time points obtained per patient. The Qiagen DNeasy Blood extraction kit was used to purify genomic DNA from total PBMCs and tumor samples. PBMCs were collected pretreatment and during treatment, and were isolated and stored as previously described. To estimate absolute template abundance from read counts, synthetic TCR analog templates were spiked into each PCR. Using the immunoSEQ assay, TCRbeta CDR3 regions were amplified from genomic DNA with bias-controlled V and J gene primers. Sequencing of rearranged TCRbeta segments was done at approximately 20X coverage. Turning to the authors' computational methods: Clustering was used to correct sequencing errors, and CDR3s were annotated against IMGT to assign V, D and J genes. Downstream analyses used only productive TCRbeta rearrangements, leaving out any out-of-frame or stop-codon sequences. To compute clonality, Shannon entropy was normalized by the log of the number of unique productive sequences and then subtracted from one. Clones differing between time points or between blood and tumor were identified using Fisher's exact test with Benjamini-Hochberg correction, with an adjusted p below 0.01 applied as the threshold. Here the immuneACCESS table is served through TCRdb, limited to in-frame sequences with V and J called. Missing clones are a known gap in these copies; in checked studies unresolved V genes cover under half, and the rest lacks a known reason. V and J calls and clone size come straight from that table; D and trimming were deduced from the DNA. The table for this sample lists under 40,000 clones; around nine tenths of them were counted only once. 8.3% of the sample lies in the top ten.

The TCR was taken from a man aged 70-80 years with urothelial cancer. This material consisted of PBMCs, taken around atezolizumab (anti-PD-L1) treatment.

CDR3 reads: CASSDSFDQPQHF. The sequenced DNA is TGTGCCAGCAGTGACAGTTTCGATCAGCCCCAGCATTTT. The chain is encoded by TRBV6-1 joined to TRBJ1-5; no D gene can be assigned with confidence. Between the V and J ends, shortened by 3 bases and 5 bases respectively, the junction contains 8 bases. Taken from cysteine to phenylalanine, the CDR3 has 13 residues. Only the CDR3 DNA is retained, 39 bases long and in frame from the first base. CDR1 and CDR2, looked up from the germline V gene, are MNHNS and SASEGT.